This entry describes one T cell receptor (beta chain). This record belongs to a study of blood T cell repertoires in COVID-19. Overall study context: Material from acute and convalescent COVID-19 was sourced from the United States, Italy and Spain.

In the original processing: Amplifying reference gene primers gave estimates of nucleated cell counts. Assay: immunoSEQ multiplex PCR; the TCRdb copy retains only in-frame clones and omits some. That table is the source of V, J and clone size, and D and trimming were worked out from the DNA. The sample carries approximately 45,000 clones, more than 75% recorded once. V lost 5 bases, J lost 2 bases, and 16 bases lay in between. The germline gives CDR1 KGHSH, CDR2 LQKENI. The CDR3 has 16 residues. The receptor was isolated from a human donor in a cohort sampled during active COVID-19. The specimen was peripheral blood. V is TRBV18 and J is TRBJ2-1, with D perhaps matching TRBD1 (6 bases). CDR3 coding DNA: TGTGCCAGCTCAATAAATTCCGGGACAACCTACAATGAGCAGTTCTTC. Residues: CASSINSGTTYNEQFF.